This entry lists 31 T cell receptor beta chains sequenced from one sample in a study of T cells in tumors after PD-1 blockade. Sequencing used immunoSEQ multiplex PCR; TCRdb keeps in-frame clones, though not all of them. The data contain 60,000 to 65,000 clones, around 72% of them singletons. Material: PBMCs, obtained after anti-PD-1 treatment. These receptors all come from a human donor with basal cell carcinoma.

The chain links TRBV30 to TRBJ1-4; D not certain. The CDR3 extends over 13 amino acids. CDR1 is GTSNPN, CDR2 SVGIG, per germline (reference sequence). The V gene lost 0 bases and the J gene lost 7 bases, with 9 bases spanning the gap. CDR3 in DNA: TGTGCCTGGAGTGTACTGGGAGGTGAAAAACTGTTTTTT. Translated, it gives CAWSVLGGEKLFF.

The CDR3 loop is CATKSGGGTDTQYF. The CDR3 bases are TGTGCCACCAAAAGCGGGGGGGGCACAGATACGCAGTATTTT. This sequence joins TRBV28 and TRBJ2-3; 10 bases are a match to TRBD2. The CDR3 contains 14 residues. The germline V gene encodes CDR1 MDHEN and CDR2 SYDVKM. The ends lost 10 bases at V and 1 base at J; junction bases unmatched: 5.

This clone came up once. J is TRBJ1-1 and V is TRBV5-1; a possible D gene is TRBD1 (6 bases). Germline CDR1 is SGHRS and CDR2 is YFSETQ. CDR3 length equals 14 residues. Trimming removed 4 bases at V and 0 bases at J, with 10 bases between. In nucleotides, the CDR3 is TGCGCCAGCAGCACAGGACAGATGAACACTGAAGCTTTCTTT. It yields the protein CASSTGQMNTEAFF.

This chain connects TRBV5-4 to TRBJ1-4; D is perhaps TRBD1 (6 bases). Germline V CDR1 and CDR2: SGHNT, YYREEE (reference sequence). Trimming removed 3 bases from V and 8 bases from J, with 14 bases in between. The CDR3 spans 14 residues. The CDR3 spells CASSYGGGQEKLFF. The DNA of the CDR3 is TGTGCCAGCAGCTATGGGGGGGGGCAAGAAAAACTGTTTTTT.

The chain links TRBV6-1 to TRBJ1-2, with D uncertain. The V gene's germline CDR1 is MNHNS and CDR2 SASEGT. The CDR3 extends over 13 amino acids. V was clipped by 1 base and J by 6 bases, with 9 bases between them. In nucleotides, the CDR3 is TGTGCCAGCAGTGAAGGTTCGGGGAATGGCTACACCTTC. Protein sequence: CASSEGSGNGYTF.

This clone was seen a single time. V gene TRBV2 combines with J gene TRBJ1-1, with D uncertain. Germline assignment: CDR1 SNHLY and CDR2 FYNNEI. Trimming cost V 6 bases and J 1 base, with 15 bases left between them. The CDR3 is 15 amino acids. The CDR3 here is CASSVGVDTNTEAFF. The CDR3 DNA follows: TGTGCCAGCAGCGTTGGTGTAGACACGAACACTGAAGCTTTCTTT.

The chain recombines TRBV5-4 with TRBJ2-7; D gene unclear. Germline V gene data show CDR1 as SGHNT and CDR2 as YYREEE (reference sequence). The CDR3 is 14 residues long. The germline V and J ends were trimmed by 4 bases and 4 bases, with 15 bases remaining between them. The CDR3 DNA sequence: TGTGCCAGCAGCCTTAATATGCCCCCTTACGAGCAGTACTTC. Its translation: CASSLNMPPYEQYF.

The rearrangement uses TRBV3-1 (or the pseudogene TRBV3-2) and TRBJ1-1, with D possibly being TRBD1 (5 bases). V shed 0 bases and J shed 3 bases, with 14 bases lying between them. From germline, CDR1 is LGHDT and CDR2 YNNKEL (reference sequence). The CDR3 is 16 amino acids. The CDR3 region is CASSQDLQGADTEAFF. The CDR3, as DNA: TGTGCCAGCAGCCAAGATCTCCAGGGAGCGGACACTGAAGCTTTCTTT.

This clone was recorded only once. The rearrangement joins TRBV5-4 to TRBJ2-7, with 9 bases fitting TRBD2. The CDR3 length is 17 residues. CDR1 and CDR2 (germline): SGHNT, YYREEE (reference sequence). V lost 4 bases and J lost 3; bases outside the gene matches: 14. This chain's CDR3 is CASSARKRGVFDYEQYF. The CDR3 bases are TGTGCCAGCAGCGCCCGGAAGCGGGGGGTTTTCGACTACGAGCAGTACTTC.

The V call is TRBV19, the J call TRBJ2-7, with TRBD1 matching over 9 bases. CDR3 length: 13 amino acids. CDR1 and CDR2 from the germline V gene are LNHDA and SQIVND (reference sequence). The junction had 7 bases not matched to a gene; V was cut back by 8 bases and J by 5 bases. CDR3 DNA: TGTGCCAGTTCGTACAGGGGGCAGAACGAGCAGTACTTC. Translated: CASSYRGQNEQYF.

The chain joins TRBV6-4 to TRBJ2-3; 8 bases fit TRBD1. From germline, CDR1 is MRHNA and CDR2 SNTAGT. There are 14 residues in the CDR3. V lost 0 bases to trimming and J lost 7 bases; unmatched junction nucleotides: 3. The CDR3: CASSDSRQGNTQYF. The CDR3 bases are TGTGCCAGCAGTGACTCAAGACAGGGGAATACGCAGTATTTT.

This clone was detected only a few times. J is TRBJ2-7 and V is TRBV20-1; D might be TRBD1 (6 bases). Per the germline V gene, CDR1 is DFQATT and CDR2 is SNEGSKA (reference sequence). This CDR3 has 15 residues. The V end lost 5 bases, the J end lost 7 bases, and 24 bases lay between the germline ends. The CDR3 region is CSAGGIGQKIEEQYF. CDR3 bases: TGCAGTGCTGGTGGCATTGGACAGAAGATAGAGGAGCAGTACTTC.

V is TRBV19 and J is TRBJ1-5; D remains unclear. Germline lookup yields CDR1 LNHDA and CDR2 SQIVND (reference sequence). V was shortened by 9 bases and J by 3 bases, with 12 bases between the two germline ends. CDR3 size: 13 residues. This chain's CDR3 is CASSSRFNQPQHF. CDR3 in DNA: TGTGCCAGCTCCAGCAGGTTCAATCAGCCCCAGCATTTT.

The chain joins TRBV5-4 to TRBJ1-5; a possible D gene is TRBD1 (5 bases). V dropped 3 bases and J dropped 5 bases, with 12 bases sitting between them. The CDR3 totals 14 residues. The germline gives CDR1 SGHNT, CDR2 YYREEE (reference sequence). CDR3 region: CASSSIGDDQPQHF. The CDR3 region has the DNA TGTGCCAGCAGCTCGATTGGGGACGATCAGCCCCAGCATTTT.

This chain links TRBV5-8 with TRBJ1-1; D unresolved. V gave up 5 bases and J gave up 1 base, with 9 bases separating them. The CDR3 totals 13 residues. CDR1 SGHTS and CDR2 YDEGEE come from the germline V gene. The CDR3: CASSLVRNTEAFF. The CDR3 nucleotides are TGTGCCAGCAGTCTGGTCAGGAACACTGAAGCTTTCTTT.

The rearrangement joins TRBV7-9 to TRBJ2-3, with 15 bases matching TRBD2. This CDR3 comprises 15 residues. Germline V gene sequence: CDR1 SEHNR, CDR2 FQNEAQ (reference sequence). The J segment lost 6 bases and the V segment lost 5 bases, leaving 3 bases of the junction unmatched. The CDR3 DNA reads TGTGCCAGCAGCGGACTAGCGGGGGGGCAGGATACGCAGTATTTT. It is translated as CASSGLAGGQDTQYF.

This clone was observed a few times. The J gene is TRBJ2-4, the V gene TRBV2; no reliable D call. V was shortened by 2 bases and J by 0 bases, with 5 bases between the two germline ends. CDR3 length: 14 amino acids. Germline values: CDR1 SNHLY, CDR2 FYNNEI. The CDR3 loop reads CASSEFVAKNIQYF. CDR3 sequence (DNA): TGTGCCAGCAGTGAATTCGTAGCCAAAAACATTCAGTACTTC.

This chain connects TRBV7-8 to TRBJ2-5, with 7 nucleotides matching TRBD1. Germline V gene lookup returns CDR1 SGHVS and CDR2 FQNEAQ. The CDR3 runs 13 residues. V lost 6 bases and J lost 3; bases outside the gene matches: 4. The CDR3 sequence is CASSYDREETQYF. CDR3 DNA: TGTGCCAGCAGTTATGACAGGGAAGAGACCCAGTACTTC.

V and J are TRBV7-9 and TRBJ2-7; no clear D. The CDR3 loop spans 13 amino acids. V was pared by 5 bases and J by 3 bases, with 11 bases between. Germline V CDR1 and CDR2: SEHNR, FQNEAQ (reference sequence). The CDR3 DNA follows: TGTGCCAGCAGCGCCCCCAGTCACTACGAGCAGTACTTC. Translated, it gives CASSAPSHYEQYF.

The chain is built from TRBV30 and TRBJ1-2, with D perhaps matching TRBD1 (6 bases). V lost 2 bases and J 5 bases, leaving 15 bases between the germline ends. Germline V gene data show CDR1 as GTSNPN and CDR2 as SVGIG (reference sequence). The CDR3 contains 14 residues. The CDR3 protein is CAWSKDRTFYGYTF. The CDR3 nucleotides are TGTGCCTGGAGTAAAGACAGGACGTTTTATGGCTACACCTTC.

This sequence joins TRBV7-2 and TRBJ1-1, with 8 bases that match TRBD1. There are 15 residues in the CDR3. Trimming at V came to 5 bases and at J to 0 bases, leaving 5 bases not matched to a gene. Looked up from germline, CDR1 is SGHTA and CDR2 is FQGNSA. The CDR3 region has the DNA TGTGCCAGCAGCAAACGGACAGGGTTGAACACTGAAGCTTTCTTT. As protein: CASSKRTGLNTEAFF.

The gene calls are TRBV12-5 and TRBJ2-7; 9 bases match TRBD1. CDR3 length: 16 amino acids. The germline CDR1 and CDR2 sequences are LGHNT and FRNRAP. V gave up 0 bases and J gave up 2 bases; unmatched junction bases: 5. The CDR3 region is CASGLVTGQGTYEQYF. The CDR3 region has the DNA TGTGCTAGTGGTTTGGTGACGGGACAGGGTACCTACGAGCAGTACTTC.

This chain connects TRBV6-2 or TRBV6-3 to TRBJ1-6; TRBD1 is a possible D gene (5 bases). This CDR3 contains 15 residues. The germline V and J ends were trimmed by 5 bases and 7 bases, with 15 bases remaining between them. The germline V gene encodes CDR1 MNHEY and CDR2 SVGEGT. CDR3 DNA: TGTGCCAGCAGTGGGGCAGTAACCCAGAATTCACCCCTCCACTTT. This translates into CASSGAVTQNSPLHF.

CDR3 nucleotide sequence: TGCGCCAGCAGCTCAACAGGGTCTGGATTCTATGGCTACACCTTC. It translates to CASSSTGSGFYGYTF. The rearrangement links TRBV5-1 to TRBJ1-2; the D gene is possibly TRBD1 (6 bases). Trimming cost V 3 bases and J 4 bases, with 16 bases left between them. The CDR3 covers 15 residues. CDR1 is SGHRS and CDR2 is YFSETQ in the germline V gene.

The chain uses TRBV15 and TRBJ2-3; D unresolved. CDR3 length equals 14 residues. Germline values: CDR1 LNHNV, CDR2 YYDKDF (reference sequence). The germline V and J ends were trimmed by 1 base and 0 bases, with 5 bases remaining between them. The CDR3 spells CATSRGTSTDTQYF. The CDR3 nucleotides are TGTGCCACCAGCAGAGGAACTAGCACAGATACGCAGTATTTT.

The chain uses TRBV4-2 and TRBJ1-2; tentative D call: TRBD1 (5 bases). The V gene's germline CDR1 is LGHNA and CDR2 YNFKEQ. The CDR3 has 17 amino acids. The V end lost 3 bases, the J end lost 2 bases, and 19 bases lay between the germline ends. The CDR3 loop reads CASSQALGEGKNYGYTF. Here the CDR3 DNA reads TGTGCCAGCAGCCAGGCCCTTGGGGAGGGGAAGAACTATGGCTACACCTTC.

The chain carries TRBV3-1 (or the pseudogene TRBV3-2) and TRBJ1-1, with D unclear. The V gene lost 3 bases and the J gene lost 3 bases, with 2 bases spanning the gap. Germline V gene lookup returns CDR1 LGHDT and CDR2 YNNKEL (reference sequence). There are 11 residues in the CDR3. CDR3 region: CASSHYTEAFF. CDR3 nucleotide sequence: TGTGCCAGCAGCCACTACACTGAAGCTTTCTTT.

This clone has more than one count but fewer than ten. The rearrangement joins TRBV7-2 to TRBJ2-7; 10 nucleotides match TRBD2. Germline CDR1 is SGHTA and CDR2 is FQGNSA. This CDR3 is built from 16 residues. V trimming: 4 bases; J trimming: 3 bases; junction bases outside the gene matches: 9. CDR3 DNA sequence: TGTGCCAGCAGCTGGGTAGCGGGGGGTTTCGGCTACGAGCAGTACTTC. It codes for CASSWVAGGFGYEQYF.

This rearrangement joins TRBV24-1 to TRBJ2-6; D remains unclear. V lost 5 bases and J 0 bases, leaving 1 base between the germline ends. From germline, CDR1 is KGHDR and CDR2 SFDVKD. The CDR3 contains 13 residues. CDR3 protein: CATSVSGANVLTF. The CDR3 region has the DNA TGTGCCACCAGTGTCTCTGGGGCCAACGTCCTGACTTTC.

This clone is a singleton in its sample. This chain connects TRBV6-4 to TRBJ2-1; D unresolved. Germline CDR1 MRHNA, CDR2 SNTAGT. Trimming left V 2 bases short and J 6 bases short, with 5 bases between. There are 12 residues in the CDR3. CDR3 DNA: TGTGCCAGCAGTGACAACGGCAATGAGCAGTTCTTC. Encoded protein: CASSDNGNEQFF.

The chain is built from TRBV2 and TRBJ1-3, with D possibly matching TRBD1 (5 bases). The CDR3 extends over 15 amino acids. V dropped 6 bases and J dropped 0 bases, with 12 bases sitting between them. The germline V gene encodes CDR1 SNHLY and CDR2 FYNNEI. The CDR3 loop is CASSPSTVSGNTIYF. CDR3 coding DNA: TGTGCCAGCAGCCCATCGACAGTCTCTGGAAACACCATATATTTT.